This passage covers 10 T cell receptor beta chains from one sample sequenced in a study of blood T cells in healthy people across ages. The authors ran a second PCR of about 7 to 11 cycles using a sample-barcoded 5' primer and a J-beta primer mix. TCRdb re-derived calls from the 5' RACE reads in MiXCR, one entry per CDR3 protein. This table holds roughly 700,000 distinct CDR3 sequences, approximately 50% found once. Material: blood. The source of these receptors is a woman aged 55-70 years in good health.

This clonotype appeared a few times. The V call is TRBV29-1, the J call TRBJ2-1; 10 positions agree with TRBD2. Unmatched junction bases numbered 9, after V lost 7 bases and J lost 0 bases. The CDR3 sequence is 16 residues long. CDR1 and CDR2 from the germline V gene are SQVTM and ANQGSEA. The CDR3 DNA sequence: TGCAGCGCCATGGGGGCTAGCGGGAGCTCCTACAATGAGCAGTTCTTC. Encoded protein: CSAMGASGSSYNEQFF.

This clonotype has only a few counts. The rearrangement joins TRBV20-1 to TRBJ2-7, with D perhaps TRBD1 (6 bases). Germline assignment: CDR1 DFQATT and CDR2 SNEGSKA (reference sequence). CDR3 length: 12 amino acids. The CDR3 region is CRGQGSSYEQYF. The CDR3 DNA is TGCAGGGGGCAGGGGAGCTCCTACGAGCAGTACTTC.

This clonotype was seen a handful of times. The V call is TRBV25-1, the J call TRBJ1-4; 7 bases are a match to TRBD1. J gave up 7 bases and V 8 bases, and 7 bases lay outside the gene matches. The CDR3 loop spans 13 amino acids. Germline V gives CDR1 MGHDK, CDR2 SYGVNS. The CDR3 loop is CASERGPGEKLFF. CDR3 nucleotides: TGTGCCAGCGAGAGGGGGCCTGGTGAAAAACTGTTTTTT.

This clonotype was counted only a few times. J is TRBJ1-2 and V is TRBV2; D gene uncertain. Deletions cut 3 bases from V and 8 bases from J, with 7 bases between. The germline CDR1 and CDR2 sequences are SNHLY and FYNNEI. The CDR3 runs 11 residues. The CDR3 protein is CASSEQFGYTF. The CDR3 DNA reads as TGTGCCAGCAGTGAGCAATTCGGCTACACCTTC.

This clonotype came up a few times. The chain carries TRBV2 and TRBJ1-2, with unresolved D. Germline assignment: CDR1 SNHLY and CDR2 FYNNEI. The CDR3 length is 13 residues. The V and J ends lost 8 bases and 1 base respectively, with 11 bases between them. CDR3 DNA: TGTGCCAGCGGCTCTCAAGTTAACTATGGCTACACCTTC. Its translation is CASGSQVNYGYTF.

The V call is TRBV7-9, the J call TRBJ2-5; 8 nucleotides line up with TRBD1. V lost 3 bases, J lost 3 bases, and 15 bases stayed unmatched. There are 18 residues in the CDR3. Germline loops: CDR1 SEHNR, CDR2 FQNEAQ (reference sequence). This CDR3 is CASSFPRTGSAAEETQYF. The CDR3 DNA reads as TGTGCCAGCAGCTTTCCCCGGACAGGGTCCGCCGCAGAAGAGACCCAGTACTTC.

This clonotype was observed a few times. The rearrangement joins TRBV20-1 to TRBJ2-7; D ambiguous. Per germline, CDR1 DFQATT and CDR2 SNEGSKA (reference sequence). The CDR3 consists of 14 residues. With 0 bases removed from V and 4 bases from J, the gap between germline ends came to 13 bases. CDR3 sequence: CSAREATGRYEQYF. CDR3 coding DNA: TGCAGTGCTAGAGAAGCAACTGGCCGTTACGAGCAGTACTTC.

The chain is built from TRBV27 and TRBJ1-6; 8 bases match TRBD1. CDR1 MNHEY and CDR2 SMNVEV come from the germline V gene (reference sequence). This CDR3 is built from 16 residues. V lost 6 bases to trimming and J lost 6 bases; unmatched junction nucleotides: 10. The DNA for the CDR3 is TGTGCCAGCAGCCGCGGACAGGGTAATTCTAATTCACCCCTCCACTTT. Translating gives CASSRGQGNSNSPLHF.

This chain uses TRBV6-2 or TRBV6-3 with TRBJ1-4, with 7 bases that match TRBD1. CDR1 and CDR2 (germline): MNHEY, SVGEGT. V shed 5 bases, J shed 7 bases, and the junction held 13 bases outside the gene matches. The CDR3 contains 16 residues. CDR3 bases: TGTGCCAGCAGTCCCCGGGACAGCGGATCCGCTGAAAAACTGTTTTTT. Amino acid sequence: CASSPRDSGSAEKLFF.

The V and J genes are TRBV6-6 and TRBJ2-7, with D uncertain. The germline CDR1 and CDR2 sequences are MNHNY and SVGAGI (reference sequence). This CDR3 has 12 amino acids. Trimming stripped 7 bases from V and 5 bases from J, with 12 bases between. The CDR3 DNA is TGTGCCAGCAAGCCCCCCGGAAACGAGCAGTACTTC. Protein product: CASKPPGNEQYF.